The TCR beta chain described here comes from a study of T-cell memory formation after mild COVID-19. Study-wide context: The study found TCR clusters largely donor specific.

About this clonotype: Its antigen is currently unknown.

The study's findings and limits: Within pre-infection memory, some responding clones were found, suggesting cross-reactive memory joined. Among clones contracting day 15 to 85, CD4/CD8 was balanced, whereas later expanders leaned CD4+.

Constant-segment primers served in 5'RACE that generated TCR alpha and TCR beta cDNA libraries bearing sample barcodes and UMIs. Using its own MiXCR run on the 5' RACE reads, TCRdb lists one record per CDR3 protein. Here the sample spans roughly 310,000 distinct CDR3 sequences, 15% to 20% being singletons. This CDR3 spans 18 amino acids. V gave up 5 bases and J gave up 6 bases, with 25 bases separating them. Germline assignment: CDR1 SGHAT and CDR2 FQDESV (reference sequence). The source material was PBMCs or a T cell subset sorted from them (not recorded which). V and J are TRBV11-1 and TRBJ2-2; D is tentatively TRBD1 or TRBD2 (5 bases each). The origin of this receptor is a man between 18 and 35 years old who had mild COVID-19 (a few samples of this study predate the infection). Cell type and time point are not known. CDR3 DNA: TGTGCCAGCAGCCCCCAAGGAGAGGGGAAATTTCTCTCCGGGGAGCTGTTTTTT. Translation gives CASSPQGEGKFLSGELFF.